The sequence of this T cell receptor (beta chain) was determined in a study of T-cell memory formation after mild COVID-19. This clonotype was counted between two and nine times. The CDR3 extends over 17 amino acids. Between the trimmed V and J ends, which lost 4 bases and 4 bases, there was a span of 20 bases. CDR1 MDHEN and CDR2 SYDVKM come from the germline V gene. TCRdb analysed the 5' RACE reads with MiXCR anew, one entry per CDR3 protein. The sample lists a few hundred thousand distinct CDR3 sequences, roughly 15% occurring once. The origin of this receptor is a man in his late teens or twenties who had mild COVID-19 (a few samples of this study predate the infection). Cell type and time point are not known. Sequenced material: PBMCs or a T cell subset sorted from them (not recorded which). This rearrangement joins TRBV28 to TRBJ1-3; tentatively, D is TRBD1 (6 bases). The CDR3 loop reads CASSSPGYGGTGNTIYF. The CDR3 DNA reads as TGTGCCAGCAGTTCGCCCGGGTACGGGGGCACCGGAAACACCATATATTTT.